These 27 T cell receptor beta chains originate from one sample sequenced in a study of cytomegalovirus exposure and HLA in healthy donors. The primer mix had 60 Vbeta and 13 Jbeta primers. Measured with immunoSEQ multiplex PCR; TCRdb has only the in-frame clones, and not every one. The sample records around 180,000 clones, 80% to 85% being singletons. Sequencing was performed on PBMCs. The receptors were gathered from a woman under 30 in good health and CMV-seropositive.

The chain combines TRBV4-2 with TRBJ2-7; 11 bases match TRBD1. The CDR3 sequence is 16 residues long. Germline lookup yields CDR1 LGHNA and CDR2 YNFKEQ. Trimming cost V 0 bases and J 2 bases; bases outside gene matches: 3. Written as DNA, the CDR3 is TGTGCCAGCAGCCAAGACCGGGACAGGGGGACCTACGAGCAGTACTTC. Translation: CASSQDRDRGTYEQYF.

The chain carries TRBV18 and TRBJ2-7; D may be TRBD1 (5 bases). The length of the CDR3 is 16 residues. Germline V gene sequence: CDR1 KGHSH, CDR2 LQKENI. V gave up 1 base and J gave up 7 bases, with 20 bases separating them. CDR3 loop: CASSPQARTQKGEQYF. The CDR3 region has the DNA TGTGCCAGCTCACCACAAGCGCGGACACAGAAGGGGGAGCAGTACTTC.

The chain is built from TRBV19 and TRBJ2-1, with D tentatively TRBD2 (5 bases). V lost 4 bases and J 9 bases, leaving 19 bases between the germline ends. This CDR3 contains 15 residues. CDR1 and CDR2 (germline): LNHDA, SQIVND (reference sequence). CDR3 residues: CASSTTPQLVTEQFF. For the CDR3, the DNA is TGTGCCAGTAGTACCACCCCCCAACTAGTCACTGAGCAGTTCTTC.

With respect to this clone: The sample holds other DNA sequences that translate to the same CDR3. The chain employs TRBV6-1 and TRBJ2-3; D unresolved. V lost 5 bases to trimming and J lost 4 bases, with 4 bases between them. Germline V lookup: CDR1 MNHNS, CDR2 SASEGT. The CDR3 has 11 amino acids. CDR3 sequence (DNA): TGTGCCAGCAGTCTAGCAGATACGCAGTATTTT. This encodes CASSLADTQYF.

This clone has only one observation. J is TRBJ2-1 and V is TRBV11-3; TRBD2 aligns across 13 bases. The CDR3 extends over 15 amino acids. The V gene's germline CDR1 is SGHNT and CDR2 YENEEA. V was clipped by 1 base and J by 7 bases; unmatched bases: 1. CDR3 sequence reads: CASSLGTSGGNEQFF. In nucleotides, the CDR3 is TGTGCCAGCAGCTTAGGGACTAGCGGGGGAAATGAGCAGTTCTTC.

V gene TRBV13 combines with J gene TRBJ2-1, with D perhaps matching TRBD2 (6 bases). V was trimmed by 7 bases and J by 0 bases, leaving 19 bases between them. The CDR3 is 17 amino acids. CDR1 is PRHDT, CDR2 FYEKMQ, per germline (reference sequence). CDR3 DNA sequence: TGTGCCAGCATGGAAGCTAGCGAGATTCGCTCCTACAATGAGCAGTTCTTC. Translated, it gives CASMEASEIRSYNEQFF. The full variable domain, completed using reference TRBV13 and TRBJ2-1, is AAGVIQSPRHLIKEKRETATLKCYPIPRHDTVYWYQQGPGQDPQFLISFYEKMQSDKGSIPDRFSAQQFSDYHSELNMSSLELGDSALYFCASMEASEIRSYNEQFFGPGTRLTVL.

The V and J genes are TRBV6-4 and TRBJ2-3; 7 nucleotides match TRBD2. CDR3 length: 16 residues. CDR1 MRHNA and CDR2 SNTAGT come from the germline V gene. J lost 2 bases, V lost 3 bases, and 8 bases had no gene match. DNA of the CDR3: TGTGCCAGCAGTGAAGATAGCGGGCTGTTCACAGATACGCAGTATTTT. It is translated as CASSEDSGLFTDTQYF.

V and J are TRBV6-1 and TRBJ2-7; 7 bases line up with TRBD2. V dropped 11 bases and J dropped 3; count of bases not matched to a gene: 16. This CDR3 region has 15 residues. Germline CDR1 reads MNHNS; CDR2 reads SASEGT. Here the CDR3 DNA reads TGTGCCGCTACCCCAACACGGAGCGGGGTCTACGAGCAGTACTTC. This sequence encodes CAATPTRSGVYEQYF.

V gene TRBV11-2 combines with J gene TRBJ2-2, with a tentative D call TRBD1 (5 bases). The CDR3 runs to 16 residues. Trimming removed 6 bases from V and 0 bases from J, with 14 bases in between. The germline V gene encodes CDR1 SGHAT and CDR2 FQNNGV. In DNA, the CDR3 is TGTGCCAGCAGTCCCCTTTGGACACCGAACACCGGGGAGCTGTTTTTT. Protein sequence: CASSPLWTPNTGELFF.

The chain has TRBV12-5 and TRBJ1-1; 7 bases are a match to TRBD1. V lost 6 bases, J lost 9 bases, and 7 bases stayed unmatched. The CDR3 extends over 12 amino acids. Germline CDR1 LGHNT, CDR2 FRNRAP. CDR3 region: CASGSQQGKAFF. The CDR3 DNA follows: TGTGCTAGTGGATCTCAACAGGGGAAAGCTTTCTTT.

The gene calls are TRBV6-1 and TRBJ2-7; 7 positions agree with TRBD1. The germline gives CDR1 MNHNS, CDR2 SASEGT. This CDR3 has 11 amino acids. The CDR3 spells CSLRGLDEQYF. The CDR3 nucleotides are TGTTCCCTGAGGGGGCTGGACGAGCAGTACTTC.

The CDR3, as DNA: TGTGCCAGCAGTGCGACTAGCGGGGACACAGATACGCAGTATTTT. Its protein is CASSATSGDTDTQYF. This chain links TRBV2 with TRBJ2-3; 11 bases agree with TRBD2. Germline V gene lookup returns CDR1 SNHLY and CDR2 FYNNEI. The CDR3 runs 15 residues. With 4 bases clipped from V and 2 bases from J, the junction kept 2 bases outside the gene matches.

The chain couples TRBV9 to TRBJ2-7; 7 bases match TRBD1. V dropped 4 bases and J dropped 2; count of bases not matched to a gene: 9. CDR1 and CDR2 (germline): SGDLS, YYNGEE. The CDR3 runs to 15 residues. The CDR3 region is CASSSGTAHPYEQYF. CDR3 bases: TGTGCCAGCAGCTCCGGGACAGCCCACCCCTACGAGCAGTACTTC.

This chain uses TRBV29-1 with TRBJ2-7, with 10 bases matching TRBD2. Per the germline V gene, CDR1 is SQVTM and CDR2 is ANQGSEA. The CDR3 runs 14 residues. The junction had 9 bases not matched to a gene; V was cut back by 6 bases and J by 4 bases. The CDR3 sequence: CSVGTSGVGYEQYF. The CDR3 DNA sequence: TGCAGCGTGGGAACTAGCGGGGTGGGGTACGAGCAGTACTTC.

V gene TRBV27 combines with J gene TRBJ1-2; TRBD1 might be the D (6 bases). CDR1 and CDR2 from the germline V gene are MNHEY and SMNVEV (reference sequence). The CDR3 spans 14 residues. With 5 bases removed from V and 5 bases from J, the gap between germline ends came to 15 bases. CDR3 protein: CASSPPGGAYGYTF. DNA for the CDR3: TGTGCCAGCAGTCCCCCCGGGGGGGCGTATGGCTACACCTTC.

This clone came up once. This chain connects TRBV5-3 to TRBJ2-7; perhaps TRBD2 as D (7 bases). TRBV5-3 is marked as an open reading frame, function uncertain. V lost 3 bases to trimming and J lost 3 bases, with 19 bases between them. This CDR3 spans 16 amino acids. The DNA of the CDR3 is TGTGCCAGAAGCTGGGAGGGGGTAAAGGTTCTCTACGAGCAGTACGTC. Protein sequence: CARSWEGVKVLYEQYV.

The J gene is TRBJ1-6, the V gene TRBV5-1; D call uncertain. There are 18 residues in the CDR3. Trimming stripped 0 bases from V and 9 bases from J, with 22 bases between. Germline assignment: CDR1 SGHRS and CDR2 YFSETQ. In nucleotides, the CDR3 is TGCGCCAGCAGCTTGGCCGGTCTTGGCCGCCTGCGGGGTTCACCCCTCCACTTT. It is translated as CASSLAGLGRLRGSPLHF.

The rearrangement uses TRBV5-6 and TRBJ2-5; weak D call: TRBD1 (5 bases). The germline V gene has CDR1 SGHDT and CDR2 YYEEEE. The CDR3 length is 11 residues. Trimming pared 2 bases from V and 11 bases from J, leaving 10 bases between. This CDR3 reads CASSFGAKQYF. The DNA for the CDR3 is TGTGCCAGCAGCTTTGGGGCCAAGCAGTACTTC.

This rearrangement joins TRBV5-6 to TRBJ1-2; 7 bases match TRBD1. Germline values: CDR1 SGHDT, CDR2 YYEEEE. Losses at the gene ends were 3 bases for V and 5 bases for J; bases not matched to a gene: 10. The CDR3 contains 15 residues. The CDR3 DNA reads TGTGCCAGCAGCTCCCGGGACAGACTCCTATATGGCTACACCTTC. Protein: CASSSRDRLLYGYTF.

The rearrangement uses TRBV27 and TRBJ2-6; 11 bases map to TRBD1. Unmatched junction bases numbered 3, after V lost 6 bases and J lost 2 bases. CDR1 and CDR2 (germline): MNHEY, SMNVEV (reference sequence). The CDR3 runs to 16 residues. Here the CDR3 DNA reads TGTGCCAGCAGGTGGACAGGGGGCGCTGGGGCCAACGTCCTGACTTTC. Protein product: CASRWTGGAGANVLTF.

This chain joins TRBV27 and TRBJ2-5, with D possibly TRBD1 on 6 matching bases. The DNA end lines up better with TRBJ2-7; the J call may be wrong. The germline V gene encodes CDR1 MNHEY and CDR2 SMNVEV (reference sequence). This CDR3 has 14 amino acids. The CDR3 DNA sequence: TGTGCCAGCAGTTTAGCGAGGGGGAAGTACGAGCAGTACTTC. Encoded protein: CASSLARGKYEQYF.

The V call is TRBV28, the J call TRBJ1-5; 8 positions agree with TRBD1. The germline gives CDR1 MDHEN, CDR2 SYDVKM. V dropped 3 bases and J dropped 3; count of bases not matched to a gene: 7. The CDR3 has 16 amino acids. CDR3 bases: TGTGCCAGCAGTTTCGAAGGACAGGGTGCCAATCAGCCCCAGCATTTT. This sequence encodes CASSFEGQGANQPQHF.

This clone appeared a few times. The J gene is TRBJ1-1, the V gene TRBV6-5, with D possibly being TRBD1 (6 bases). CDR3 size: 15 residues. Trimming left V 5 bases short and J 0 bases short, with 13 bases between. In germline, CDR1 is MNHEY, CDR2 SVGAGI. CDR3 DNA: TGTGCCAGCAGTAAGCACAGGGACATGAACACTGAAGCTTTCTTT. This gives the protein CASSKHRDMNTEAFF.

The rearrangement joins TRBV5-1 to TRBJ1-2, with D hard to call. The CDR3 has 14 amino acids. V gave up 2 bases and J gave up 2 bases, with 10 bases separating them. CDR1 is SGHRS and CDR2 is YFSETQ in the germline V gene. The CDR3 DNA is TGCGCCAGCAGCTTAGAGCGGCAGAACTATGGCTACACCTTC. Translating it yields CASSLERQNYGYTF. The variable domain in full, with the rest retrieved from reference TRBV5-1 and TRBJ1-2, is KAGVTQTPRYLIKTRGQQVTLSCSPISGHRSVSWYQQTPGQGLQFLFEYFSETQRNKGNFPGRFSGRQFSNSRSEMNVSTLELGDSALYLCASSLERQNYGYTFGSGTRLTVV.

The CDR3 region is CASNQNREVGELFF. In nucleotides, the CDR3 is TGTGCCAGTAACCAAAACCGTGAGGTCGGGGAGCTGTTTTTT. This chain connects TRBV19 to TRBJ2-2, with no clear D. CDR1 and CDR2 (germline): LNHDA, SQIVND (reference sequence). V shed 7 bases and J shed 7 bases, with 16 bases lying between them. The CDR3 length is 14 residues.

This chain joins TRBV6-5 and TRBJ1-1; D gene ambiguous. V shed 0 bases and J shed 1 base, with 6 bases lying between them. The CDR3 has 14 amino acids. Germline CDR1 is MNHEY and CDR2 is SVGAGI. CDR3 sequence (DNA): TGTGCCAGCAGTTACTCTGGCGGGAACACTGAAGCTTTCTTT. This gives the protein CASSYSGGNTEAFF.

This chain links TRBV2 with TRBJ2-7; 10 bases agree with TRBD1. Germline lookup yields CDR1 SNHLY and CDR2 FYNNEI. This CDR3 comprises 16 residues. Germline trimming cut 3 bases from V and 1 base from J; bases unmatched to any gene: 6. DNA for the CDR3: TGTGCCAGCAGTGAGAGACAGGGGGCTTCGTCCTACGAGCAGTACGTC. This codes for CASSERQGASSYEQYV.